The 24 T cell receptor beta chains in this list originate from one sample, sequenced in a study of blood T cell repertoires in COVID-19. Only in-frame clones appear in the TCRdb table, and some are missing; sequencing was by immunoSEQ multiplex PCR. The data show 120,000 to 150,000 clones, around four fifths seen once. The sample consisted of peripheral blood. The receptors derive from a human donor in a cohort sampled during active COVID-19.

This chain joins TRBV20-1 and TRBJ2-5; D might be TRBD2 (5 bases). The V and J ends lost 7 bases and 6 bases respectively, with 9 bases between them. Per the germline V gene, CDR1 is DFQATT and CDR2 is SNEGSKA (reference sequence). The CDR3 covers 10 residues. The CDR3 loop reads CSGERQTQYF. CDR3 DNA: TGCAGTGGGGAGAGACAGACCCAGTACTTC.

The rearrangement links TRBV4-3 to TRBJ1-4; the match to TRBD1 covers 8 bases. In germline, CDR1 is LGHNA, CDR2 YSLEER. The CDR3 totals 15 residues. The trim removed 2 bases at V and 7 bases at J, leaving 6 bases unmatched. CDR3 protein: CASSQRGQGIEKLFF. The CDR3 DNA reads TGCGCCAGCAGCCAACGAGGACAGGGAATTGAAAAACTGTTTTTT.

The chain has TRBV10-2 and TRBJ1-1, with unresolved D. V gave up 6 bases and J gave up 1 base, with 12 bases separating them. Looked up from germline, CDR1 is WSHSY and CDR2 is SAAADI. CDR3 length: 14 residues. The CDR3 is CASRGGLPNTEAFF. The DNA of the CDR3 is TGCGCCAGCAGAGGAGGGCTCCCGAACACTGAAGCTTTCTTT.

The V gene is TRBV4-2, the J gene TRBJ2-3; TRBD2 matches at 7 bases. The CDR3 consists of 16 residues. Germline CDR1 LGHNA, CDR2 YNFKEQ. Trimming took 0 bases from V and 2 from J; bases not matched to a gene: 5. CDR3 protein: CASSQDLTSVTDTQYF. DNA for the CDR3: TGTGCCAGCAGCCAAGATCTAACTAGCGTCACAGATACGCAGTATTTT.

V gene TRBV28 combines with J gene TRBJ2-5; perhaps TRBD2 as D (5 bases). The CDR3 totals 15 residues. Germline CDR1 and CDR2: MDHEN and SYDVKM. Trimming stripped 4 bases from V and 1 base from J, with 13 bases between. CDR3 bases: TGTGCCAGCAGTTACGACTATACTTCCCAAGAGACCCAGTACTTC. This codes for CASSYDYTSQETQYF.

V gene TRBV4-1 combines with J gene TRBJ1-5, with D possibly matching TRBD1 (6 bases). Germline V gene sequence: CDR1 MGHRA, CDR2 YSYEKL. Trimming pared 1 base from V and 2 bases from J, leaving 12 bases between. The CDR3 has 16 amino acids. The CDR3 DNA is TGCGCCAGCAGCCAAGTGTCAGGGGATGGCAATCAGCCCCAGCATTTT. Amino acids: CASSQVSGDGNQPQHF.

The V and J genes are TRBV11-2 and TRBJ2-1, with 9 bases matching TRBD1. V dropped 3 bases and J dropped 6; count of bases not matched to a gene: 6. CDR1 is SGHAT, CDR2 FQNNGV, per germline. CDR3 length equals 15 residues. CDR3 sequence: CASSFSTGGGNEQFF. CDR3 bases: TGTGCCAGCAGCTTTTCGACAGGGGGGGGCAATGAGCAGTTCTTC.

The V gene is TRBV11-2, the J gene TRBJ1-1; 9 bases align to TRBD1. V dropped 2 bases and J dropped 10; count of bases not matched to a gene: 5. CDR1 is SGHAT, CDR2 FQNNGV, per germline. The CDR3 length is 13 residues. The CDR3 loop reads CASSLPQGARAFF. The CDR3 DNA is TGTGCCAGCAGCTTACCACAGGGGGCACGAGCTTTCTTT.

This chain links TRBV3-1 (or the pseudogene TRBV3-2) with TRBJ2-5; possible D gene TRBD2, 6 bases. This CDR3 contains 17 residues. The V gene lost 3 bases and the J gene lost 6 bases, with 23 bases spanning the gap. Per the germline V gene, CDR1 is LGHDT and CDR2 is YNNKEL (reference sequence). The CDR3 here is CASSHEGLGLPTKTQYF. For the CDR3, the DNA is TGTGCCAGCAGCCATGAGGGGCTGGGACTCCCGACGAAGACCCAGTACTTC.

This clone appeared a few times. The chain joins TRBV7-9 to TRBJ1-3; D might be TRBD1 (5 bases). CDR1 SEHNR and CDR2 FQNEAQ come from the germline V gene (reference sequence). V lost 11 bases and J lost 0, with 11 bases in between. The length of the CDR3 is 13 residues. The CDR3 DNA reads as TGTGCCGCGGACATAACCTCTGGAAACACCATATATTTT. It translates to CAADITSGNTIYF.

This chain connects TRBV7-9 to TRBJ2-7; D is ambiguous. Germline CDR1 and CDR2: SEHNR and FQNEAQ (reference sequence). V lost 4 bases and J 2 bases, leaving 12 bases between the germline ends. The CDR3 has 14 amino acids. For the CDR3, the DNA is TGTGCCAGCAGCTCCCCGCCGGAGACCTACGAGCAGTACTTC. This sequence encodes CASSSPPETYEQYF.

This chain uses TRBV4-3 with TRBJ1-1; no firm D call. The V gene's germline CDR1 is LGHNA and CDR2 YSLEER. The CDR3 contains 12 residues. The ends were cut back, 4 bases at V and 8 bases at J, with 11 bases in the middle. CDR3 coding DNA: TGCGCCAGCAGCCCTCAAGACGGGGAAGCTTTCTTT. It is translated as CASSPQDGEAFF.

The J gene is TRBJ2-7, the V gene TRBV10-3, with a weak D call TRBD1 (5 bases). Per the germline V gene, CDR1 is ENHRY and CDR2 is SYGVKD. The CDR3 has 14 amino acids. V shed 1 base and J shed 5 bases, with 12 bases lying between them. This chain's CDR3 is CAISEYRPPNEQYF. Written as DNA, the CDR3 is TGTGCCATCAGTGAGTACAGGCCCCCTAACGAGCAGTACTTC.

The gene calls are TRBV7-2 and TRBJ2-7, with 7 bases aligning to TRBD1. The CDR3 is made up of 17 amino acids. Losses at the gene ends were 5 bases for V and 0 bases for J; bases not matched to a gene: 13. Germline CDR1 reads SGHTA; CDR2 reads FQGNSA. The CDR3 reads CASSRDRAGAHSYEQYF. Written as DNA, the CDR3 is TGTGCCAGCAGCCGCGACAGGGCGGGCGCGCACTCCTACGAGCAGTACTTC.

A few counts support this clone. This chain links TRBV24-1 with TRBJ1-5; 10 positions match TRBD1. Germline CDR1 KGHDR, CDR2 SFDVKD. The CDR3 contains 15 residues. Germline trimming cut 5 bases from V and 4 bases from J; bases unmatched to any gene: 4. The CDR3 loop reads CATSGSGQGNQPQHF. CDR3 in DNA: TGTGCCACCAGTGGTTCGGGACAGGGGAATCAGCCCCAGCATTTT.

The chain joins TRBV19 to TRBJ1-2; 7 nucleotides line up with TRBD1. Germline CDR1 LNHDA, CDR2 SQIVND (reference sequence). After removal of 7 bases from V and 2 bases from J, the junction contained 10 bases not matched to a gene. The length of the CDR3 is 15 residues. CDR3 nucleotide sequence: TGTGCCAGTACCTCACCCCGGACAGGAAACTATGGCTACACCTTC. This encodes CASTSPRTGNYGYTF.

V usage is TRBV12-3 or TRBV12-4 and J usage is TRBJ2-3; possible D gene TRBD1, 6 bases. This CDR3 has 13 residues. Between the trimmed V and J ends, which lost 6 bases and 1 base, there was a span of 8 bases. The CDR3 nucleotides read TGTGCCAGCAGGGGACACCGCACAGATACGCAGTATTTT. Translating it yields CASRGHRTDTQYF.

V gene TRBV23-1 combines with J gene TRBJ2-2; TRBD2 aligns across 8 bases. Being an ORF, TRBV23-1 has a function that is uncertain. CDR3 length: 14 amino acids. V trimming: 8 bases; J trimming: 0 bases; junction bases outside the gene matches: 2. CDR3 residues: CASRGGPNTGELFF. CDR3 nucleotides: TGCGCCAGCCGGGGGGGGCCGAACACCGGGGAGCTGTTTTTT.

This chain joins TRBV5-1 and TRBJ1-1, with 9 bases identical to TRBD1. Germline trimming cut 1 base from V and 1 base from J; bases unmatched to any gene: 5. Germline V lookup: CDR1 SGHRS, CDR2 YFSETQ. This CDR3 contains 16 residues. The CDR3 loop reads CASSLPRGQGNTEAFF. The CDR3 DNA reads TGCGCCAGCAGCTTGCCCCGGGGACAGGGGAACACTGAAGCTTTCTTT.

The rearrangement joins TRBV15 to TRBJ2-7; TRBD1 matches at 7 bases. The V gene's germline CDR1 is LNHNV and CDR2 YYDKDF (reference sequence). The J segment lost 12 bases and the V segment lost 1 base, leaving 6 bases of the junction unmatched. The CDR3 runs 12 residues. The CDR3 loop reads CATSRARDRVYF. For the CDR3, the DNA is TGTGCCACCAGCAGAGCTCGAGACAGGGTGTACTTC.

The gene calls are TRBV5-5 and TRBJ1-1, with TRBD1 as a possible D gene (5 bases). Trimming removed 3 bases from V and 0 bases from J, with 6 bases in between. The germline gives CDR1 SGHKS, CDR2 YYEKEE (reference sequence). The CDR3 length is 13 residues. Here the CDR3 DNA reads TGTGCCAGCAGCTCGGGGGTGAACACTGAAGCTTTCTTT. It specifies CASSSGVNTEAFF.

The V and J genes are TRBV7-2 and TRBJ1-1; TRBD1 might be the D (6 bases). Germline CDR1 and CDR2: SGHTA and FQGNSA. V dropped 5 bases and J dropped 4 bases, with 14 bases sitting between them. The CDR3 runs 14 residues. CDR3 DNA sequence: TGTGCCAGCAGCACGGACGGCAGGGGCACTGAAGCTTTCTTT. Residues: CASSTDGRGTEAFF.

For the CDR3, the DNA is TGTGCCAGCAGTTCGAGACAGGGGCTCTACAATGAGCAGTTCTTC. Translation gives CASSSRQGLYNEQFF. This sequence joins TRBV6-2 or TRBV6-3 and TRBJ2-1; 8 bases match TRBD1. Germline-derived CDR1 and CDR2 are MNHEY and SVGEGT. Trimming took 4 bases from V and 3 from J; bases not matched to a gene: 5. This CDR3 contains 15 residues.

This sequence joins TRBV25-1 and TRBJ1-2, with D unresolved. Trimming stripped 3 bases from V and 5 bases from J, with 7 bases between. Germline assignment: CDR1 MGHDK and CDR2 SYGVNS. The CDR3 loop spans 12 amino acids. The CDR3 DNA follows: TGTGCCAGCAGTGATGAGGGATATGGCTACACCTTC. This sequence encodes CASSDEGYGYTF.